This TCR beta chain originates from a study of cytomegalovirus exposure and HLA in healthy donors. Regarding the study as a whole: Later on, an analysis tied approximately 17,000 TCR beta sequences to HLA alleles at 0.05 false discovery rate. Fewer N-insertions (relative to the roughly 730-donor mean) were reportedly seen in an Asian-associated ancestry cluster in a later analysis. Some V segments, TRBV6-2 and TRBV6-3 among them, were indistinguishable and were therefore excluded.

Per the germline V gene, CDR1 is MNHNS and CDR2 is SASEGT. Deletions cut 2 bases from V and 1 base from J, with 9 bases between. The CDR3 runs to 15 residues. The PCR ran on 60 Vbeta and 13 Jbeta primers. TCRdb's copy holds only in-frame clones and misses some; the assay was immunoSEQ multiplex PCR. The sample has 140,000 to 150,000 clones; around 73% are singletons. On this clone: The antigen is undetermined.

This chain uses TRBV6-1 with TRBJ2-1; D is ambiguous. This TCR was recovered from a female donor in good health and CMV-seronegative. Sequencing was carried out using PBMCs. CDR3 bases: TGTGCCAGCAGTGAACTCTCGTTGTCCTACAATGAGCAGTTCTTC. Its protein is CASSELSLSYNEQFF.